The present T cell receptor beta chain was sequenced within a study of OX40 agonist ivuxolimab in advanced cancers. Overall study context: In this cohort, patients received ivuxolimab, an agonistic anti-OX40 (CD134) antibody. Past anti-PD-1, anti-PD-L1 or anti-CTLA-4 therapy was accepted, and approximately 37% had received some.

This table comes from immunoSEQ multiplex PCR, and its TCRdb copy is limited to in-frame clones, with some not included. Of about 77,000 clones detected, over 70% appear once; the ten largest clones hold less than 0.55%. A note on this clone: Its target is unknown.

Points from the study as a whole: Low levels of normalized T-cell clonal expansion also appeared in some nonresponders. The average count of expanded clones was higher among CD8+ T cells than among CD4+.

The germline V gene encodes CDR1 SGHDT and CDR2 YYEEEE. The CDR3 is 16 residues long. Trimming at V came to 3 bases and at J to 5 bases, leaving 6 bases not matched to a gene. The rearrangement links TRBV5-6 to TRBJ2-3; 13 bases line up with TRBD2. This specimen consisted of CD4+ or CD8+ T cells sorted from blood, obtained in a trial of the OX40 agonist ivuxolimab. The origin of this receptor is an adult with an advanced solid tumor such as melanoma, head and neck, liver or kidney cancer. CDR3 sequence reads: CASSWEGLAGRDTQYF. DNA for the CDR3: TGTGCCAGCAGCTGGGAGGGACTAGCGGGAAGAGATACGCAGTATTTT.